Listed here are 21 T cell receptor beta chains from one sample, sequenced in a study of cytomegalovirus exposure and HLA in healthy donors. Use of 60 Vbeta and 13 Jbeta primers characterized the PCR. Sequenced by immunoSEQ multiplex PCR; TCRdb stores in-frame clones only, minus some. Here the sample spans about 100,000 clones, 60% to 80% being singletons. The sample taken for sequencing was PBMCs. These TCRs come from a man aged 55 to 70 in good health and CMV-seropositive.

This chain connects TRBV7-9 to TRBJ1-2, with no clear D. Germline values: CDR1 SEHNR, CDR2 FQNEAQ (reference sequence). The CDR3 runs 11 residues. Trimming pared 5 bases from V and 9 bases from J, leaving 10 bases between. As DNA, the CDR3 is TGTGCCAGCAGCCCAGGAGGGCGCTACACCTTC. This encodes CASSPGGRYTF.

The V and J genes are TRBV11-3 and TRBJ2-5; 7 bases line up with TRBD1. From germline, CDR1 is SGHNT and CDR2 YENEEA. J gave up 5 bases and V 4 bases, and 7 bases lay outside the gene matches. The CDR3 runs 14 residues. In nucleotides, the CDR3 is TGTGCCAGCAGCTCCCCCGACAGGGTGGAGACCCAGTACTTC. Translation: CASSSPDRVETQYF.

The chain employs TRBV28 and TRBJ1-2; 10 positions agree with TRBD1. The CDR3 is 14 residues long. V was pared by 3 bases and J by 4 bases, with 2 bases of the junction left unmatched. Looked up from germline, CDR1 is MDHEN and CDR2 is SYDVKM. The CDR3 here is CASSLGQGTYGYTF. The CDR3 DNA reads TGTGCCAGCAGTTTGGGACAGGGGACCTATGGCTACACCTTC.

This sequence joins TRBV5-6 and TRBJ1-3; 7 nucleotides agree with TRBD1. The CDR3 is 14 residues long. After removal of 5 bases from V and 1 base from J, the junction contained 3 bases not matched to a gene. The V gene's germline CDR1 is SGHDT and CDR2 YYEEEE. The DNA for the CDR3 is TGTGCCAGCAGGACGACAGGGTCTGGAAACACCATATATTTT. Its translation: CASRTTGSGNTIYF.

The V and J genes are TRBV29-1 and TRBJ1-1; 8 bases line up with TRBD1. The CDR3 has 14 amino acids. After removal of 4 bases from V and 4 bases from J, the junction contained 8 bases not matched to a gene. Looked up from germline, CDR1 is SQVTM and CDR2 is ANQGSEA. This CDR3 is CSVAPTGVGTEAFF. The CDR3 nucleotides are TGCAGCGTTGCCCCGACAGGGGTAGGCACTGAAGCTTTCTTT.

The chain employs TRBV10-3 and TRBJ2-5; D is ambiguous. The CDR3 has 13 amino acids. Germline V gene lookup returns CDR1 ENHRY and CDR2 SYGVKD. The V and J ends lost 2 bases and 4 bases respectively, with 8 bases between them. The CDR3, as DNA: TGTGCCATCAGTGAGGGTGGTAGAGAGACCCAGTACTTC. Translated: CAISEGGRETQYF.

This clone occurred once. This chain connects TRBV5-1 to TRBJ1-4, with 12 bases identical to TRBD1. Germline V gene sequence: CDR1 SGHRS, CDR2 YFSETQ. V trimming: 3 bases; J trimming: 7 bases; junction bases outside the gene matches: 4. This CDR3 has 15 amino acids. The CDR3 DNA follows: TGCGCCAGCAGCTCGCCGGGACAGGGGGCTGAAAAACTGTTTTTT. Its translation: CASSSPGQGAEKLFF. The variable domain in full, with the rest retrieved from reference TRBV5-1 and TRBJ1-4, is KAGVTQTPRYLIKTRGQQVTLSCSPISGHRSVSWYQQTPGQGLQFLFEYFSETQRNKGNFPGRFSGRQFSNSRSEMNVSTLELGDSALYLCASSSPGQGAEKLFFGSGTQLSVL.

J is TRBJ2-7 and V is TRBV4-1; D might be TRBD1 (6 bases). This CDR3 has 15 amino acids. Germline CDR1 is MGHRA and CDR2 is YSYEKL. V was clipped by 1 base and J by 2 bases, with 12 bases between them. The CDR3 spells CASSQAGHWPYEQYF. The CDR3, as DNA: TGCGCCAGCAGCCAAGCGGGACACTGGCCCTACGAGCAGTACTTC.

This chain uses TRBV11-3 with TRBJ2-5, with 8 bases lining up with TRBD1. The J call is uncertain, as TRBJ2-7 better fits the DNA end. The CDR3 length is 14 residues. Germline V gene sequence: CDR1 SGHNT, CDR2 YENEEA. For the CDR3, the DNA is TGTGCCAGCAGCTTCAGGGGGCGCCCCTACGAGCAGTACTTC. It is translated as CASSFRGRPYEQYF.

The chain employs TRBV5-4 and TRBJ1-2, with a weak D call TRBD1 (6 bases). The CDR3 is 17 amino acids. The V end lost 0 bases, the J end lost 0 bases, and 15 bases lay between the germline ends. Germline CDR1 SGHNT, CDR2 YYREEE (reference sequence). The CDR3 loop is CASSLGQGLSANYGYTF. For the CDR3, the DNA is TGTGCCAGCAGCTTGGGGCAGGGGCTTTCGGCTAACTATGGCTACACCTTC.

CDR3 region: CASGSGRGNEKLFF. DNA for the CDR3: TGTGCCAGCGGGTCCGGCCGGGGTAATGAAAAACTGTTTTTT. The rearrangement joins TRBV21-1 to TRBJ1-4. TRBV21-1 is flagged as a pseudogene. CDR3 length: 14 amino acids.

This clone was recorded only once. The CDR3 coding sequence is TGTGCCAGCAGCTCCCAGACAGGGGATAGCAATCAGCCCCAGCATTTT. Translating gives CASSSQTGDSNQPQHF. The V call is TRBV7-8, the J call TRBJ1-5; 8 bases line up with TRBD1. V trimming: 4 bases; J trimming: 0 bases; junction bases outside the gene matches: 5. The CDR3 spans 16 residues. The germline V gene has CDR1 SGHVS and CDR2 FQNEAQ.

The V gene is TRBV6-1, the J gene TRBJ2-1; TRBD1 agrees at 8 bases. Germline V lookup: CDR1 MNHNS, CDR2 SASEGT. V lost 6 bases and J lost 8; bases outside the gene matches: 6. The CDR3 loop spans 13 amino acids. CDR3 in DNA: TGTGCCAGCAGGACAGGGGTAAGCGATGAGCAGTTCTTC. It codes for CASRTGVSDEQFF.

CDR3 residues: CATSKDRGLTEAFF. In DNA, the CDR3 is TGTGCCACCAGCAAGGACAGGGGGCTCACTGAAGCTTTCTTT. This sequence joins TRBV15 and TRBJ1-1; 11 bases agree with TRBD1. Germline CDR1 is LNHNV and CDR2 is YYDKDF (reference sequence). V lost 4 bases to trimming and J lost 4 bases; unmatched junction nucleotides: 2. The CDR3 has 14 amino acids.

This clone was detected only a few times. The rearrangement links TRBV28 to TRBJ2-7; D is undetermined. V was clipped by 8 bases and J by 2 bases, with 7 bases between them. The CDR3 is made up of 11 amino acids. Germline V gene sequence: CDR1 MDHEN, CDR2 SYDVKM. CDR3 residues: CASSQAYEQYF. CDR3 sequence (DNA): TGTGCCAGCTCCCAGGCCTACGAGCAGTACTTC.

The chain is built from TRBV6-4 and TRBJ1-5, with D possibly TRBD1 on 5 matching bases. Trimming removed 0 bases at V and 2 bases at J, with 14 bases between. The CDR3 is 17 residues long. In germline, CDR1 is MRHNA, CDR2 SNTAGT. CDR3 bases: TGTGCCAGCAGTGACTCGAGCGGGGCGGGGGGCAATCAGCCCCAGCATTTT. The encoded protein is CASSDSSGAGGNQPQHF.

Details on this clone: Distinct nucleotide sequences in the sample also encode this CDR3. The V call is TRBV5-4, the J call TRBJ1-1; D might be TRBD1 (5 bases). The CDR3 spans 14 residues. V was cut by 2 bases and J by 0 bases, with 8 bases left in between. Germline V CDR1 and CDR2: SGHNT, YYREEE (reference sequence). The CDR3 DNA sequence: TGTGCCAGCAGCTTTCGACAGATGAACACTGAAGCTTTCTTT. Protein product: CASSFRQMNTEAFF. Drawing the rest from reference TRBV5-4 and TRBJ1-1, the complete variable domain is ETGVTQSPTHLIKTRGQQVTLRCSSQSGHNTVSWYQQALGQGPQFIFQYYREEENGRGNFPPRFSGLQFPNYSSELNVNALELDDSALYLCASSFRQMNTEAFFGQGTRLTVV.

The rearrangement links TRBV7-9 to TRBJ2-5, with D possibly being TRBD1 (6 bases). The J call could be wrong; TRBJ2-7 is a better fit for the DNA end. This CDR3 spans 14 amino acids. The V gene's germline CDR1 is SEHNR and CDR2 FQNEAQ (reference sequence). In DNA, the CDR3 is TGTGCCAGCAGCCCTCGGGACAACTCCTACGAGCAGTACTTC. It specifies CASSPRDNSYEQYF.

This clone was observed a few times. One end of the junction is discordant with germline, which a read error may explain. This chain links TRBV7-9 with TRBJ2-7; TRBD2 agrees at 8 bases. The CDR3 is 12 amino acids. The germline V gene encodes CDR1 SEHNR and CDR2 FQNEAQ (reference sequence). The CDR3: CSSSLGLVEQYF. For the CDR3, the DNA is TGTTCCAGCAGCTTGGGACTAGTCGAGCAGTACTTC. Full variable domain (remainder filled in from reference TRBV7-9 and TRBJ2-7): DTGVSQNPRHKITKRGQNVTFRCDPISEHNRLYWYRQTLGQGPEFLTYFQNEAQLEKSRLLSDRFSAERPKGSFSTLEIQRTEQGDSAMYLCSSSLGLVEQYFGPGTRLTVT.

The chain's CDR3 is CASSFGQGGHNEQFF. Written as DNA, the CDR3 is TGTGCCAGCAGTTTCGGACAGGGAGGCCACAATGAGCAGTTCTTC. V and J are TRBV6-5 and TRBJ2-1, with TRBD1 matching 8 bases. CDR1 MNHEY and CDR2 SVGAGI come from the germline V gene. CDR3 length equals 15 residues. With 4 bases clipped from V and 5 bases from J, the junction kept 7 bases outside the gene matches.

The V call is TRBV28, the J call TRBJ2-7, with D tentatively TRBD1 (5 bases). This CDR3 has 16 amino acids. The germline V and J ends were trimmed by 5 bases and 2 bases, with 19 bases remaining between them. Germline CDR1 and CDR2: MDHEN and SYDVKM. The CDR3 sequence: CASSLGWGSVTYEQYF. The CDR3 nucleotides read TGTGCCAGCAGTCTAGGCTGGGGCAGTGTGACCTACGAGCAGTACTTC.